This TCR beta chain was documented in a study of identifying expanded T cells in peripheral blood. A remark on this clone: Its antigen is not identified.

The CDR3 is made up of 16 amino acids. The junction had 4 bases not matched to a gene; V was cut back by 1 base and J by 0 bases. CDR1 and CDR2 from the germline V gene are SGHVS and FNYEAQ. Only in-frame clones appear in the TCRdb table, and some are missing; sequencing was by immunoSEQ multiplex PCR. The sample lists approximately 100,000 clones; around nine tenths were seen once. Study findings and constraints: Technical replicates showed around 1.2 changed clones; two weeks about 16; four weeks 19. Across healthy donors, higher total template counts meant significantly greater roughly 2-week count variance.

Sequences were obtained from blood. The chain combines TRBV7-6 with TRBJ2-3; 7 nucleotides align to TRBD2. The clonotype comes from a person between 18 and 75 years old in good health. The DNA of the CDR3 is TGTGCCAGCAGCTTAGGCAGCGGGATTAGCACAGATACGCAGTATTTT. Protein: CASSLGSGISTDTQYF.